A single sample gave rise to the 32 T cell receptor beta chains below, sequenced in a study of cytomegalovirus exposure and HLA in healthy donors. The primer mix had 60 Vbeta and 13 Jbeta primers. The assay was immunoSEQ multiplex PCR, and TCRdb's table has in-frame clones only and misses some. The sample holds 100,000 to 150,000 clones. Sequencing was performed on PBMCs. The receptors here all came from a young man in good health and CMV-seronegative.

The DNA for the CDR3 is TGTGCTAGTGGTCAGGGGTTGGCCTATGGCTACACCTTC. This encodes CASGQGLAYGYTF. The J gene is TRBJ1-2, the V gene TRBV12-5, with a weak D call TRBD1 (6 bases). CDR3 length: 13 residues. V was pared by 5 bases and J by 4 bases, with 11 bases between. Germline lookup yields CDR1 LGHNT and CDR2 FRNRAP.

This chain joins TRBV28 and TRBJ1-1; D possibly corresponds to TRBD1 (5 bases). V gave up 5 bases and J gave up 1 base, with 14 bases separating them. The CDR3 covers 15 residues. Germline V gives CDR1 MDHEN, CDR2 SYDVKM. The CDR3, as DNA: TGTGCCAGCAGTCTAGTTCGGGGGGGGAACACTGAAGCTTTCTTT. Translation gives CASSLVRGGNTEAFF.

J is TRBJ1-1 and V is TRBV28, with D possibly being TRBD1 (6 bases). Germline V lookup: CDR1 MDHEN, CDR2 SYDVKM. Trimming pared 8 bases from V and 0 bases from J, leaving 16 bases between. This CDR3 spans 15 amino acids. In DNA form, the CDR3 reads TGTGCCAGCCATTACGGGGGGGGCTTGAACACTGAAGCTTTCTTT. This translates into CASHYGGGLNTEAFF. Supplemented by reference TRBV28 and TRBJ1-1, the full variable domain reads DVKVTQSSRYLVKRTGEKVFLECVQDMDHENMFWYRQDPGLGLRLIYFSYDVKMKEKGDIPEGYSVSREKKERFSLILESASTNQTSMYLCASHYGGGLNTEAFFGQGTRLTVV.

The CDR3 sequence: CASSIVEGVEQYF. CDR3 DNA sequence: TGTGCCAGCAGTATCGTAGAGGGTGTCGAGCAGTACTTC. The V and J genes are TRBV6-6 and TRBJ2-7; D perhaps matches TRBD2 (5 bases). The CDR3 runs 13 residues. V was shortened by 5 bases and J by 6 bases, with 14 bases between the two germline ends. Germline CDR1 is MNHNY and CDR2 is SVGAGI (reference sequence).

The chain joins TRBV18 to TRBJ2-5; TRBD1 matches at 10 bases. Unmatched junction bases numbered 14, after V lost 6 bases and J lost 4 bases. CDR3 length equals 17 residues. Germline CDR1 reads KGHSH; CDR2 reads LQKENI. CDR3 DNA sequence: TGTGCCAGCTCGACAGCTAGAGCCGGGACAGGGGTAGAGACCCAGTACTTC. The encoded protein is CASSTARAGTGVETQYF.

The chain couples TRBV28 to TRBJ2-2; 7 bases align to TRBD2. CDR1 and CDR2 (germline): MDHEN, SYDVKM. V lost 6 bases to trimming and J lost 4 bases; unmatched junction nucleotides: 8. The CDR3 extends over 15 amino acids. The CDR3 is CASSWAGVGTGELFF. DNA for the CDR3: TGTGCCAGCAGCTGGGCGGGAGTGGGCACCGGGGAGCTGTTTTTT.

The V call is TRBV20-1, the J call TRBJ1-1; no reliable D call. Trimming left V 4 bases short and J 6 bases short, with 6 bases between. Germline CDR1 reads DFQATT; CDR2 reads SNEGSKA (reference sequence). This CDR3 contains 10 residues. CDR3 coding DNA: TGCAGTGCTAATCGGGCTGAAGCTTTCTTT. As protein: CSANRAEAFF.

Regarding this clone: The junction differs from germline at one of its ends, possibly a read error. The same CDR3 also results from other DNA sequences found in this sample. The rearrangement links TRBV19 to TRBJ2-7, with no clear D. The CDR3 contains 14 residues. The V gene's germline CDR1 is LNHDA and CDR2 SQIVND (reference sequence). CDR3 bases: TGTGCCAGTAGTAGGTGGGCGCACTCCTACGAGCAGTACTTT. Translation gives CASSRWAHSYEQYF.

V and J are TRBV7-9 and TRBJ1-5; the match to TRBD1 covers 8 bases. The V segment lost 5 bases and the J segment 6 bases; nucleotides outside the gene matches: 9. CDR3 length: 15 amino acids. Germline loops: CDR1 SEHNR, CDR2 FQNEAQ (reference sequence). The CDR3 DNA reads TGTGCCAGCAGCGGCATGGACAGGGCGCGTCAGCCCCAGCATTTT. Amino acid sequence: CASSGMDRARQPQHF.

The V and J genes are TRBV30 and TRBJ2-6, with D possibly TRBD1 on 5 matching bases. V was pared by 3 bases and J by 0 bases, with 12 bases between. There are 16 residues in the CDR3. Germline lookup yields CDR1 GTSNPN and CDR2 SVGIG (reference sequence). CDR3 in amino acids: CAWRGQEGSGANVLTF. CDR3 DNA sequence: TGTGCCTGGAGGGGGCAGGAAGGCTCTGGGGCCAACGTCCTGACTTTC.

The V call is TRBV29-1, the J call TRBJ1-5, with 7 bases matching TRBD1. This CDR3 region has 12 residues. V shed 4 bases and J 6 bases; nucleotides not matched to a gene: 3. The germline CDR1 and CDR2 sequences are SQVTM and ANQGSEA. CDR3: CSVGQGTQPQHF. DNA of the CDR3: TGCAGCGTTGGACAGGGCACTCAGCCCCAGCATTTT.

The V gene is TRBV6-1, the J gene TRBJ1-2; D gene unclear. V gave up 6 bases and J gave up 3 bases, with 14 bases separating them. CDR1 and CDR2 from the germline V gene are MNHNS and SASEGT. The CDR3 has 14 residues. CDR3 loop: CASSAINADYGYTF. CDR3 bases: TGTGCCAGCAGCGCGATCAATGCCGACTATGGCTACACCTTC.

The chain combines TRBV27 with TRBJ1-1; D perhaps matches TRBD1 (5 bases). This CDR3 region has 13 residues. CDR1 is MNHEY, CDR2 SMNVEV, per germline (reference sequence). Between the trimmed V and J ends, which lost 8 bases and 1 base, there was a span of 11 bases. The CDR3 here is CASSGGWNTEAFF. The CDR3 coding sequence is TGTGCCAGCTCCGGGGGGTGGAACACTGAAGCTTTCTTT.

The CDR3 bases are TGTGCCAGCTCACCGCTTCCGTTTTCCCAGGGGGCCTACGAGCAGTACTTC. Its translation: CASSPLPFSQGAYEQYF. The V gene is TRBV18, the J gene TRBJ2-7; 7 nucleotides line up with TRBD1. V gave up 3 bases and J gave up 2 bases; unmatched junction bases: 13. The CDR3 spans 17 residues. Germline V gene sequence: CDR1 KGHSH, CDR2 LQKENI.

The CDR3 loop is CASSFGQVGENTEAFF. The CDR3 nucleotides read TGTGCCAGCAGCTTTGGACAGGTCGGCGAAAACACTGAAGCTTTCTTT. J is TRBJ1-1 and V is TRBV5-4; 7 bases match TRBD1. Germline V CDR1 and CDR2: SGHNT, YYREEE (reference sequence). V lost 2 bases to trimming and J lost 2 bases; unmatched junction nucleotides: 9. The CDR3 totals 16 residues.

On this clone itself: The identical CDR3 is also encoded by other nucleotide sequences in the sample. The chain has TRBV28 and TRBJ1-5, with 9 bases lining up with TRBD1. This CDR3 spans 16 amino acids. Unmatched junction bases numbered 8, after V lost 5 bases and J lost 3 bases. Germline assignment: CDR1 MDHEN and CDR2 SYDVKM. The CDR3 here is CASSTGDRAPNQPQHF. CDR3 in DNA: TGTGCCAGCAGTACCGGGGACAGGGCCCCCAATCAGCCCCAGCATTTT.

The chain has TRBV29-1 and TRBJ2-7; TRBD1 agrees at 11 bases. The CDR3 is made up of 15 amino acids. The J segment lost 0 bases and the V segment lost 7 bases, leaving 8 bases of the junction unmatched. The germline V gene encodes CDR1 SQVTM and CDR2 ANQGSEA. CDR3: CSALSGTGGSYEQYF. CDR3 sequence (DNA): TGCAGCGCATTATCCGGGACAGGGGGCTCCTACGAGCAGTACTTC.

The V gene is TRBV6-1, the J gene TRBJ1-1; D is ambiguous. CDR3 length equals 14 residues. From germline, CDR1 is MNHNS and CDR2 SASEGT. V dropped 0 bases and J dropped 8 bases, with 13 bases sitting between them. The CDR3 sequence is CASSEALRGSEAFF. CDR3 in DNA: TGTGCCAGCAGTGAAGCGCTTCGAGGGTCCGAAGCTTTCTTT.

The chain couples TRBV30 to TRBJ1-5; possibly TRBD1 for D (6 bases). Germline V gives CDR1 GTSNPN, CDR2 SVGIG (reference sequence). CDR3 length equals 13 residues. With 8 bases removed from V and 2 bases from J, the gap between germline ends came to 13 bases. The CDR3 DNA follows: TGTGCCGGATCGACAGGCGGCAATCAGCCCCAGCATTTT. Its protein is CAGSTGGNQPQHF.

The CDR3 loop reads CASSESGEQYF. The CDR3 DNA follows: TGTGCCAGCAGTGAATCGGGAGAGCAGTACTTC. This sequence joins TRBV25-1 and TRBJ2-7, with a weak D call TRBD2 (5 bases). Germline CDR1 reads MGHDK; CDR2 reads SYGVNS. The CDR3 extends over 11 amino acids. Trimming took off 1 base at V and 7 bases at J, with 5 bases between the two ends.

The rearrangement uses TRBV6-1 and TRBJ2-1, with TRBD1 as a possible D gene (6 bases). The V end lost 4 bases, the J end lost 8 bases, and 12 bases lay between the germline ends. The germline V gene has CDR1 MNHNS and CDR2 SASEGT. The CDR3 has 13 residues. Written as DNA, the CDR3 is TGTGCCAGCAGTGTAAACAGGGACCATGAGCAGTTCTTC. As protein: CASSVNRDHEQFF.

The chain carries TRBV6-1 and TRBJ2-5; D call uncertain. CDR1 MNHNS and CDR2 SASEGT come from the germline V gene. The germline V and J ends were trimmed by 3 bases and 2 bases, with 13 bases remaining between them. CDR3 length: 15 residues. CDR3 loop: CASSEVQAKQETQYF. DNA of the CDR3: TGTGCCAGCAGTGAGGTCCAGGCGAAACAAGAGACCCAGTACTTC.

The rearrangement uses TRBV5-1 and TRBJ2-2; D is unclear. Germline values: CDR1 SGHRS, CDR2 YFSETQ. Trimming stripped 2 bases from V and 4 bases from J, with 9 bases between. The CDR3 has 14 amino acids. CDR3 loop: CASSLSQFTGELFF. CDR3 bases: TGCGCCAGCAGCTTATCACAGTTCACCGGGGAGCTGTTTTTT. Filled out from reference TRBV5-1 and TRBJ2-2, the complete variable domain reads KAGVTQTPRYLIKTRGQQVTLSCSPISGHRSVSWYQQTPGQGLQFLFEYFSETQRNKGNFPGRFSGRQFSNSRSEMNVSTLELGDSALYLCASSLSQFTGELFFGEGSRLTVL.

The V call is TRBV11-2, the J call TRBJ1-5, with unresolved D. This CDR3 has 15 residues. Germline CDR1 SGHAT, CDR2 FQNNGV. V shed 5 bases and J shed 2 bases, with 13 bases lying between them. The CDR3 spells CASSRYHSGNQPQHF. For the CDR3, the DNA is TGTGCCAGCAGCCGATACCATAGTGGCAATCAGCCCCAGCATTTT.

The chain is built from TRBV5-1 and TRBJ2-5; 15 nucleotides match TRBD2. CDR3 size: 14 residues. V lost 5 bases, J lost 4 bases, and 0 bases stayed unmatched. The germline V gene encodes CDR1 SGHRS and CDR2 YFSETQ. CDR3 sequence: CASRGLAGGETQYF. CDR3 DNA sequence: TGCGCCAGCAGGGGACTAGCGGGAGGAGAGACCCAGTACTTC. Full variable domain (remainder filled in from reference TRBV5-1 and TRBJ2-5): KAGVTQTPRYLIKTRGQQVTLSCSPISGHRSVSWYQQTPGQGLQFLFEYFSETQRNKGNFPGRFSGRQFSNSRSEMNVSTLELGDSALYLCASRGLAGGETQYFGPGTRLLVL.

V is TRBV6-5 and J is TRBJ1-1; D ambiguous. The CDR3 is 13 residues long. Trimming removed 6 bases at V and 2 bases at J, with 10 bases between. The germline V gene encodes CDR1 MNHEY and CDR2 SVGAGI. CDR3 in DNA: TGTGCCAGCAGAGTCCGGAGAAACACTGAAGCTTTCTTT. This encodes CASRVRRNTEAFF.

The chain couples TRBV19 to TRBJ1-2; D possibly corresponds to TRBD1 (5 bases). CDR1 is LNHDA, CDR2 SQIVND, per germline (reference sequence). The CDR3 sequence is 14 residues long. The V gene lost 3 bases and the J gene lost 0 bases, with 8 bases spanning the gap. CDR3 sequence (DNA): TGTGCCAGTAGTATCCCAGGGACTAACTATGGCTACACCTTC. It encodes CASSIPGTNYGYTF.

The rearrangement joins TRBV11-2 to TRBJ1-2; tentative D call: TRBD1 (6 bases). This CDR3 contains 15 residues. Trimming pared 1 base from V and 7 bases from J, leaving 16 bases between. Germline V gene data show CDR1 as SGHAT and CDR2 as FQNNGV. In DNA form, the CDR3 reads TGTGCCAGCAGCTTAGGGGCCCAGGGGTCCGGTGGCTACACCTTC. Translation: CASSLGAQGSGGYTF.

The chain uses TRBV19 and TRBJ2-1; 7 positions agree with TRBD2. Looked up from germline, CDR1 is LNHDA and CDR2 is SQIVND (reference sequence). The CDR3 totals 15 residues. J gave up 3 bases and V 7 bases, and 9 bases lay outside the gene matches. CDR3 region: CASTRGESFYNEQFF. The CDR3 DNA follows: TGTGCCAGTACTCGGGGGGAATCCTTCTACAATGAGCAGTTCTTC. Combining the CDR3 with reference TRBV19 and TRBJ2-1 gives the whole variable domain DGGITQSPKYLFRKEGQNVTLSCEQNLNHDAMYWYRQDPGQGLRLIYYSQIVNDFQKGDIAEGYSVSREKKESFPLTVTSAQKNPTAFYLCASTRGESFYNEQFFGPGTRLTVL.

V usage is TRBV10-3 and J usage is TRBJ2-7; no firm D call. The CDR3 consists of 14 residues. V was pared by 3 bases and J by 1 base, with 10 bases between. Germline CDR1 and CDR2: ENHRY and SYGVKD. CDR3 sequence: CAISDSVKSYEQYF. For the CDR3, the DNA is TGTGCCATCAGTGACAGTGTGAAATCCTACGAGCAGTACTTC.

The rearrangement joins TRBV18 to TRBJ2-7; perhaps TRBD2 as D (5 bases). This CDR3 is built from 14 residues. V was trimmed by 4 bases and J by 0 bases, leaving 10 bases between them. CDR1 is KGHSH and CDR2 is LQKENI in the germline V gene. The CDR3 coding sequence is TGTGCCAGCTCACTCGAGCGGAGCTCCTACGAGCAGTACTTC. It codes for CASSLERSSYEQYF.

The rearrangement joins TRBV6-4 to TRBJ2-5; D gene unclear. Trimming removed 6 bases from V and 1 base from J, with 6 bases in between. The CDR3 is 12 residues long. Germline-derived CDR1 and CDR2 are MRHNA and SNTAGT. In DNA, the CDR3 is TGTGCCAGCAGCATAGCCCAAGAGACCCAGTACTTC. Translation gives CASSIAQETQYF.